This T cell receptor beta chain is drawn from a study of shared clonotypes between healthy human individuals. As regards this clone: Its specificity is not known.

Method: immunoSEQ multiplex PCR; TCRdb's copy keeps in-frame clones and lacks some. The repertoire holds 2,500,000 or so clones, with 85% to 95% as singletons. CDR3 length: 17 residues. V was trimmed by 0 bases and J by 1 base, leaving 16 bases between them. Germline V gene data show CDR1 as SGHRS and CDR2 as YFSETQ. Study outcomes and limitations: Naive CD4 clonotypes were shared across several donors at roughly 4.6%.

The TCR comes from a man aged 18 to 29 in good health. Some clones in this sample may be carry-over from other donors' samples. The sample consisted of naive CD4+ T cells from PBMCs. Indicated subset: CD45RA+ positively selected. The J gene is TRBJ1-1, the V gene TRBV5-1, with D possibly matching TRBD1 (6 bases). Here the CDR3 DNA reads TGCGCCAGCAGCTTGGTCCCCCGGGGGGCGGGGAACACTGAAGCTTTCTTT. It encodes CASSLVPRGAGNTEAFF.